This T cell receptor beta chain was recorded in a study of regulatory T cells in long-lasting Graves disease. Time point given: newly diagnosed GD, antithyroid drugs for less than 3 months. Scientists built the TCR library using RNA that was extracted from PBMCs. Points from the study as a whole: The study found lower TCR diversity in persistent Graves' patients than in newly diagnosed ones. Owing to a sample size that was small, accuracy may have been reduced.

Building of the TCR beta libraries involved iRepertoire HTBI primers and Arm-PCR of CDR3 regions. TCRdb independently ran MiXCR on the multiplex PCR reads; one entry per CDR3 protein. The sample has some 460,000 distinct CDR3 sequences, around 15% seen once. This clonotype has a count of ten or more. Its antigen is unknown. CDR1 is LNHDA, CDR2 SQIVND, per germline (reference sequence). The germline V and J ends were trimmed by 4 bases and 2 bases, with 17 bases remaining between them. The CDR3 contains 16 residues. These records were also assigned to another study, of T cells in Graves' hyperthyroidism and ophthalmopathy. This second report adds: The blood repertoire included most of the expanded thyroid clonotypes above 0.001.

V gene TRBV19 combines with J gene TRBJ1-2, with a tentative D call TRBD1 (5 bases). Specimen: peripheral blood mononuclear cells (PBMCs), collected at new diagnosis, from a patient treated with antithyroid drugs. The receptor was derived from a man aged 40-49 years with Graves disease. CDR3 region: CASSTRGGDDNYGYTF. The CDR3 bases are TGTGCCAGTAGTACCCGGGGAGGGGACGACAACTATGGCTACACCTTC. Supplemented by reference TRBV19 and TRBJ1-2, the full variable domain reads DGGITQSPKYLFRKEGQNVTLSCEQNLNHDAMYWYRQDPGQGLRLIYYSQIVNDFQKGDIAEGYSVSREKKESFPLTVTSAQKNPTAFYLCASSTRGGDDNYGYTFGSGTRLTVV.